A single sample gave rise to the 24 T cell receptor beta chains below, sequenced in a study of blood T cell repertoires in COVID-19. Assay used: immunoSEQ multiplex PCR; TCRdb lists only in-frame clones, some missing. The sample has 350,000 to 400,000 clones, 89% seen once; the top ten hold about 1.8%. The source material was PBMCs or T cells enriched from blood (not recorded which). Source of these receptors: a woman aged 25-40 years who had recovered from COVID-19.

This sequence joins TRBV19 and TRBJ1-2; possible D gene TRBD1, 5 bases. Trimming cost V 8 bases and J 8 bases, with 15 bases left between them. Germline V gives CDR1 LNHDA, CDR2 SQIVND (reference sequence). CDR3 length: 12 amino acids. The CDR3 region is CASHEASGGYTF. The CDR3 coding sequence is TGTGCCAGTCATGAGGCATCAGGGGGCTACACCTTC. Supplemented by reference TRBV19 and TRBJ1-2, the full variable domain reads DGGITQSPKYLFRKEGQNVTLSCEQNLNHDAMYWYRQDPGQGLRLIYYSQIVNDFQKGDIAEGYSVSREKKESFPLTVTSAQKNPTAFYLCASHEASGGYTFGSGTRLTVV.

This chain joins TRBV3-1 (or the pseudogene TRBV3-2) and TRBJ2-1, with TRBD1 matching over 7 bases. V lost 2 bases and J lost 12; bases outside the gene matches: 4. CDR1 LGHDT and CDR2 YNNKEL come from the germline V gene (reference sequence). The CDR3 has 12 amino acids. The DNA for the CDR3 is TGTGCCAGCAGCCAAACGGACAGGTGGCAGTTCTTC. Translated: CASSQTDRWQFF.

This clone was seen a handful of times. The rearrangement joins TRBV29-1 to TRBJ2-7; D perhaps matches TRBD1 (5 bases). The V gene's germline CDR1 is SQVTM and CDR2 ANQGSEA. The CDR3 consists of 14 residues. Trimming removed 4 bases from V and 0 bases from J, with 13 bases in between. The CDR3 reads CSVGTRFSSYEQYF. CDR3 coding DNA: TGCAGCGTTGGGACACGATTCAGCTCCTACGAGCAGTACTTC.

The chain links TRBV3-1 (or the pseudogene TRBV3-2) to TRBJ2-2; 10 nucleotides line up with TRBD1. Germline V CDR1 and CDR2: LGHDT, YNNKEL (reference sequence). V was pared by 3 bases and J by 1 base, with 2 bases of the junction left unmatched. This CDR3 spans 16 amino acids. In DNA form, the CDR3 reads TGTGCCAGCAGCCACCGGGACAGGGGGAACACCGGGGAGCTGTTTTTT. It is translated as CASSHRDRGNTGELFF.

As for this clone: This sample also contains other DNA sequences that code for the same CDR3. The rearrangement uses TRBV7-3 and TRBJ1-1; D is unclear. The CDR3 is 14 amino acids. V gave up 3 bases and J gave up 1 base, with 9 bases separating them. Looked up from germline, CDR1 is SGHTA and CDR2 is FQGTGA. CDR3 residues: CASSLSGGNTEAFF. In DNA, the CDR3 is TGTGCCAGCAGCTTGTCTGGCGGGAACACTGAAGCTTTCTTT.

A word on this clone: This sample also contains other DNA sequences that code for the same CDR3. The chain employs TRBV6-5 and TRBJ2-7, with 8 bases matching TRBD2. Trimming took 6 bases from V and 4 from J; bases not matched to a gene: 8. The CDR3 contains 14 residues. Looked up from germline, CDR1 is MNHEY and CDR2 is SVGAGI. CDR3 region: CASSLLAGRYEQYF. In DNA form, the CDR3 reads TGTGCCAGCAGCTTATTAGCGGGAAGGTACGAGCAGTACTTC.

This rearrangement joins TRBV6-5 to TRBJ2-7; the D is unclear. The CDR3 is 12 residues long. Between the trimmed V and J ends, which lost 5 bases and 5 bases, there was a span of 10 bases. CDR1 and CDR2 from the germline V gene are MNHEY and SVGAGI. The CDR3 spells CASSRLVNEQYF. DNA for the CDR3: TGTGCCAGCAGTCGCCTAGTGAACGAGCAGTACTTC.

V gene TRBV7-3 combines with J gene TRBJ2-1, with 8 bases fitting TRBD1. Germline V CDR1 and CDR2: SGHTA, FQGTGA. The CDR3 extends over 16 amino acids. Unmatched junction bases numbered 6, after V lost 0 bases and J lost 5 bases. CDR3 sequence: CASSLTRQGRNNEQFF. For the CDR3, the DNA is TGTGCCAGCAGCTTAACCAGACAGGGGAGGAACAATGAGCAGTTCTTC.

The chain employs TRBV11-2 and TRBJ2-7; D call uncertain. CDR1 is SGHAT, CDR2 FQNNGV, per germline. This CDR3 spans 13 amino acids. The ends were cut back, 3 bases at V and 2 bases at J, with 8 bases in the middle. The CDR3 nucleotides are TGTGCCAGCAGCTTGACTCCTGCCTACGAGCAGTACTTC. This encodes CASSLTPAYEQYF.

J is TRBJ2-7 and V is TRBV28; 8 positions agree with TRBD1. CDR1 MDHEN and CDR2 SYDVKM come from the germline V gene. This CDR3 region has 15 residues. V gave up 10 bases and J gave up 5 bases; unmatched junction bases: 16. The CDR3 DNA follows: TGTGCCACCAGAACTCCAACTGGACAGGGTAACGAGCAGTACTTC. The encoded protein is CATRTPTGQGNEQYF.

The CDR3 bases are TGTGCCAGCAGCTGGACTAGCGGGGGGTTAAGCTCCTACAATGAGCAGTTCTTC. As protein: CASSWTSGGLSSYNEQFF. This rearrangement joins TRBV9 to TRBJ2-1; 14 positions match TRBD2. Trimming removed 4 bases from V and 0 bases from J; junction bases left unmatched: 6. CDR1 SGDLS and CDR2 YYNGEE come from the germline V gene. The CDR3 is made up of 18 amino acids.

The chain is built from TRBV2 and TRBJ2-7; D is unclear. The CDR3 is 13 amino acids. Germline V CDR1 and CDR2: SNHLY, FYNNEI. Trimming pared 3 bases from V and 1 base from J, leaving 7 bases between. The CDR3 sequence is CASSDRRSYEQYF. As DNA, the CDR3 is TGTGCCAGCAGTGATCGCAGGTCCTACGAGCAGTACTTC.

The chain is built from TRBV9 and TRBJ1-4; possibly TRBD1 for D (5 bases). CDR1 and CDR2 (germline): SGDLS, YYNGEE. The CDR3 totals 15 residues. V dropped 3 bases and J dropped 0 bases, with 9 bases sitting between them. CDR3 protein: CASSDGGTTNEKLFF. Written as DNA, the CDR3 is TGTGCCAGCAGCGACGGGGGGACAACTAATGAAAAACTGTTTTTT.

This clone was seen once. J is TRBJ2-7 and V is TRBV24-1; 9 positions agree with TRBD1. The germline CDR1 and CDR2 sequences are KGHDR and SFDVKD. CDR3 length: 15 residues. V shed 3 bases, J shed 4 bases, and the junction held 6 bases outside the gene matches. In nucleotides, the CDR3 is TGTGCCACCAGTGATAGGGGGACAGGGCCGTACGAGCAGTACTTC. It encodes CATSDRGTGPYEQYF.

This clone appeared once. The rearrangement joins TRBV19 to TRBJ2-1; D may be TRBD1 (6 bases). The CDR3 loop spans 11 amino acids. Germline values: CDR1 LNHDA, CDR2 SQIVND (reference sequence). V lost 4 bases, J lost 10 bases, and 8 bases lay in between. CDR3 in DNA: TGTGCCAGTAGTAGGGGGCTAGAGCAGTTCTTC. It codes for CASSRGLEQFF. Filled out from reference TRBV19 and TRBJ2-1, the complete variable domain reads DGGITQSPKYLFRKEGQNVTLSCEQNLNHDAMYWYRQDPGQGLRLIYYSQIVNDFQKGDIAEGYSVSREKKESFPLTVTSAQKNPTAFYLCASSRGLEQFFGPGTRLTVL.

This chain uses TRBV9 with TRBJ2-2; 9 bases line up with TRBD1. The length of the CDR3 is 14 residues. With 6 bases clipped from V and 6 bases from J, the junction kept 6 bases outside the gene matches. Per germline, CDR1 SGDLS and CDR2 YYNGEE. The CDR3 reads CASNAGQGSGELFF. The CDR3 coding sequence is TGTGCCAGCAATGCAGGACAGGGGTCCGGGGAGCTGTTTTTT.

The CDR3 DNA is TGTGCCAGCAGCTTATTTCCCCTTTACGAGCAGTACTTC. This codes for CASSLFPLYEQYF. The genes are TRBV7-3 and TRBJ2-7, with unresolved D. V lost 2 bases to trimming and J lost 4 bases, with 9 bases between them. Germline CDR1 reads SGHTA; CDR2 reads FQGTGA. The CDR3 sequence is 13 residues long.

This chain connects TRBV3-1 (or the pseudogene TRBV3-2) to TRBJ1-2; 7 nucleotides agree with TRBD1. Trimming removed 1 base from V and 6 bases from J; junction bases left unmatched: 11. The germline gives CDR1 LGHDT, CDR2 YNNKEL (reference sequence). The CDR3 is made up of 16 amino acids. The CDR3: CASSQVAQQGSHGYTF. The CDR3, as DNA: TGTGCCAGCAGCCAAGTTGCCCAACAGGGGTCTCATGGCTACACCTTC.

The rearrangement joins TRBV5-1 to TRBJ2-7; D is possibly TRBD1 (6 bases). This CDR3 is 15 amino acids long. CDR1 SGHRS and CDR2 YFSETQ come from the germline V gene. Trimming stripped 2 bases from V and 2 bases from J, with 14 bases between. CDR3 nucleotides: TGCGCCAGCAGCTTCGGTCAGGGGAGCACCTACGAGCAGTACTTC. It encodes CASSFGQGSTYEQYF.

The chain carries TRBV2 and TRBJ2-5, with D possibly matching TRBD2 (6 bases). This CDR3 region has 13 residues. The germline V gene encodes CDR1 SNHLY and CDR2 FYNNEI. Trimming left V 3 bases short and J 5 bases short, with 10 bases between. CDR3 in amino acids: CASSDPGRETQYF. CDR3 sequence (DNA): TGTGCCAGCAGTGATCCAGGGAGGGAGACCCAGTACTTC.

J is TRBJ1-4 and V is TRBV9; 9 bases are shared with TRBD1. The germline gives CDR1 SGDLS, CDR2 YYNGEE. The CDR3 consists of 15 residues. With V trimmed by 3 bases and J by 3 bases, 3 bases remained unmatched. CDR3 loop: CASSATGGSNEKLFF. Written as DNA, the CDR3 is TGTGCCAGCAGCGCGACAGGGGGATCTAATGAAAAACTGTTTTTT.

This chain joins TRBV5-8 and TRBJ2-2; 7 positions match TRBD1. The CDR3 consists of 13 residues. Germline V gives CDR1 SGHTS, CDR2 YDEGEE. The trim removed 4 bases at V and 7 bases at J, leaving 4 bases unmatched. The CDR3 sequence is CASSPDRNGELFF. As DNA, the CDR3 is TGTGCCAGCAGCCCGGACAGGAACGGGGAGCTGTTTTTT.

This rearrangement joins TRBV6-1 to TRBJ1-4; D not resolved. The CDR3 sequence is 14 residues long. Germline V gene sequence: CDR1 MNHNS, CDR2 SASEGT. The germline V and J ends were trimmed by 1 base and 5 bases, with 8 bases remaining between them. The CDR3 loop reads CASSEVGGNEKLFF. As DNA, the CDR3 is TGTGCCAGCAGTGAAGTGGGAGGAAATGAAAAACTGTTTTTT.

The chain recombines TRBV21-1 with TRBJ2-3; TRBD2 reflects the table's D call only, with no check against the DNA. TRBV21-1 is reported as a pseudogene. There are 16 residues in the CDR3. The DNA for the CDR3 is TGTGCCAGCAGCGACCGAACTAGCGGGGATGCAGATACGCAGTATTTT. Amino acid sequence: CASSDRTSGDADTQYF.